The 16 T cell receptor beta chains below come from one sample, sequenced in a study of T-cell memory formation after mild COVID-19. Each CDR3 protein gets one entry after TCRdb re-called the 5' RACE reads with MiXCR. The profile covers more than 150,000 distinct CDR3 sequences, with roughly 20% appearing a single time and under 4.5% taken by the ten largest. The sample was PBMCs or a T cell subset sorted from them (not recorded which). The origin of the receptors is a man younger than 35 who had mild COVID-19 (a few samples of this study predate the infection). Cell type and time point are not known.

This chain joins TRBV30 and TRBJ2-2, with D unclear. CDR3 length equals 11 residues. The V and J ends lost 4 bases and 4 bases respectively, with 4 bases between them. The germline V gene encodes CDR1 GTSNPN and CDR2 SVGIG (reference sequence). In nucleotides, the CDR3 is TGTGCCTGGACTCTCACCGGGGAGCTGTTTTTT. The encoded protein is CAWTLTGELFF. Drawing the rest from reference TRBV30 and TRBJ2-2, the complete variable domain is SQTIHQWPATLVQPVGSPLSLECTVEGTSNPNLYWYRQAAGRGLQLLFYSVGIGQISSEVPQNLSASRPQDRQFILSSKKLLLSDSGFYLCAWTLTGELFFGEGSRLTVL.

This sequence joins TRBV4-3 and TRBJ2-5; unclear D gene. CDR3 length: 13 residues. Germline assignment: CDR1 LGHNA and CDR2 YSLEER. V was cut by 1 base and J by 2 bases, with 5 bases left in between. The CDR3 DNA is TGCGCCAGCAGCCAAGTCGAGCAAGAGACCCAGTACTTC. This codes for CASSQVEQETQYF.

This clonotype was counted many times. The chain links TRBV7-2 to TRBJ2-1, with 10 bases identical to TRBD2. The CDR3 sequence is 15 residues long. V shed 5 bases, J shed 4 bases, and the junction held 5 bases outside the gene matches. Germline CDR1 reads SGHTA; CDR2 reads FQGNSA. For the CDR3, the DNA is TGTGCCAGCAGCCTGGGGACTAGCGTGTACAATGAGCAGTTCTTC. Translated: CASSLGTSVYNEQFF.

The chain is built from TRBV4-1 and TRBJ2-4; TRBD2 agrees at 16 bases. This CDR3 is 16 amino acids long. Germline trimming cut 4 bases from V and 9 bases from J; bases unmatched to any gene: 6. From germline, CDR1 is MGHRA and CDR2 YSYEKL. The CDR3 is CASSLGTSGGAIIQYF. The CDR3 DNA reads as TGCGCCAGCAGCCTAGGGACTAGCGGGGGGGCGATCATTCAGTACTTC.

V and J are TRBV5-1 and TRBJ1-1; D unclear. The V end lost 3 bases, the J end lost 5 bases, and 14 bases lay between the germline ends. Germline values: CDR1 SGHRS, CDR2 YFSETQ. CDR3 size: 14 residues. The CDR3 is CASSSRAGETEAFF. CDR3 nucleotides: TGCGCCAGCAGCTCCCGGGCCGGCGAGACTGAAGCTTTCTTT.

This chain's CDR3 is CASLEGYGYTF. CDR3 DNA sequence: TGTGCCAGCTTGGAGGGCTATGGCTACACCTTC. J is TRBJ1-2 and V is TRBV28, with D hard to call. The CDR3 length is 11 residues. Germline V gene sequence: CDR1 MDHEN, CDR2 SYDVKM. The V gene lost 8 bases and the J gene lost 4 bases, with 8 bases spanning the gap.

Only a few counts were recorded for this clonotype. This chain connects TRBV7-9 to TRBJ2-2; the D gene is possibly TRBD2 (6 bases). Trimming shortened V by 5 bases and J by 7 bases, and 17 bases separated the two germline ends. This CDR3 has 15 amino acids. Germline CDR1 SEHNR, CDR2 FQNEAQ (reference sequence). CDR3 residues: CASSRDRHGGGELFF. CDR3 nucleotide sequence: TGTGCCAGCAGCCGGGACCGGCACGGGGGCGGGGAGCTGTTTTTT. Full variable domain (rest looked up from reference TRBV7-9 and TRBJ2-2): DTGVSQNPRHKITKRGQNVTFRCDPISEHNRLYWYRQTLGQGPEFLTYFQNEAQLEKSRLLSDRFSAERPKGSFSTLEIQRTEQGDSAMYLCASSRDRHGGGELFFGEGSRLTVL.

The rearrangement links TRBV6-1 to TRBJ2-7, with D perhaps being TRBD1 or TRBD2 (5 bases each). The CDR3 runs to 14 residues. The V gene's germline CDR1 is MNHNS and CDR2 SASEGT. Trimming took off 4 bases at V and 3 bases at J, with 13 bases between the two ends. CDR3 DNA sequence: TGTGCCAGCAGTGCGGGGCCGGGCGTCTACGAGCAGTACGTC. Protein sequence: CASSAGPGVYEQYV.

The CDR3 sequence: CASSLQGDTETQYF. The CDR3, as DNA: TGTGCCAGCAGTTTACAGGGAGATACAGAGACCCAGTACTTC. The chain carries TRBV28 and TRBJ2-5; D may be TRBD1 or TRBD2 (5 bases each). Germline assignment: CDR1 MDHEN and CDR2 SYDVKM. The CDR3 sequence is 14 residues long. V lost 2 bases and J 4 bases, leaving 11 bases between the germline ends.

The chain carries TRBV19 and TRBJ1-1; TRBD1 is a possible D gene (5 bases). CDR1 and CDR2 (germline): LNHDA, SQIVND (reference sequence). The CDR3 is 14 amino acids. V was shortened by 3 bases and J by 11 bases, with 19 bases between the two germline ends. CDR3 coding DNA: TGTGCCAGTAGTATTACCGGCGGGGGTTCCGCGGCTTTCTTT. Its translation: CASSITGGGSAAFF. The entire variable domain, with the rest obtained from reference TRBV19 and TRBJ1-1, is as follows: DGGITQSPKYLFRKEGQNVTLSCEQNLNHDAMYWYRQDPGQGLRLIYYSQIVNDFQKGDIAEGYSVSREKKESFPLTVTSAQKNPTAFYLCASSITGGGSAAFFGQGTRLTVV.

This clonotype occurred a few times. The chain recombines TRBV20-1 with TRBJ1-2, with a possible D match to TRBD1 (6 bases). This CDR3 has 12 amino acids. Trimming left V 5 bases short and J 6 bases short, with 13 bases between. CDR1 and CDR2 from the germline V gene are DFQATT and SNEGSKA (reference sequence). CDR3 coding DNA: TGCAGTGCTGGCCTGGGGGGCGATGGCTACACCTTC. It translates to CSAGLGGDGYTF.

There are a few counts of this clonotype. This sequence joins TRBV3-1 and TRBJ1-4, with a tentative D call TRBD1 (5 bases). This CDR3 has 13 residues. Trimming cost V 1 base and J 7 bases, with 7 bases left between them. Germline lookup yields CDR1 LGHDT and CDR2 YNNKEL (reference sequence). DNA of the CDR3: TGTGCCAGCAGCCAAGGCAGGGCTGAAAAACTGTTTTTT. It codes for CASSQGRAEKLFF.

This clonotype has a handful of counts. CDR3 loop: CASSDVVGTRGRVQFF. CDR3 bases: TGCGCCAGCAGTGACGTTGTGGGAACCCGAGGTAGGGTGCAGTTCTTC. The rearrangement links TRBV10-2 to TRBJ2-1, with no clear D. V was shortened by 3 bases and J by 12 bases, with 24 bases between the two germline ends. The germline CDR1 and CDR2 sequences are WSHSY and SAAADI. The CDR3 sequence is 16 residues long.

This clonotype was seen only a few times. This sequence joins TRBV7-6 and TRBJ1-6; D unresolved. CDR3 size: 12 residues. The germline gives CDR1 SGHVS, CDR2 FNYEAQ. The germline V and J ends were trimmed by 0 bases and 9 bases, with 3 bases remaining between them. The CDR3 loop is CASSLAGSPLHF. The CDR3 nucleotides read TGTGCCAGCAGCTTAGCAGGTTCACCCCTCCACTTT.

This clonotype was observed a few times. This chain connects TRBV5-4 to TRBJ2-3; D is perhaps TRBD1 or TRBD2 (6 bases each). Germline CDR1 is SGHNT and CDR2 is YYREEE (reference sequence). Trimming removed 2 bases from V and 10 bases from J, with 17 bases in between. The CDR3 length is 14 residues. This CDR3 reads CASSFPGGPGSQYF. CDR3 in DNA: TGTGCCAGCAGCTTTCCTGGGGGGCCGGGATCGCAGTATTTT.

The chain couples TRBV11-2 to TRBJ2-7; D is ambiguous. Deletions cut 2 bases from V and 3 bases from J, with 11 bases between. CDR1 is SGHAT, CDR2 FQNNGV, per germline. The CDR3 consists of 14 residues. The chain's CDR3 is CASSLHSVGYEQYV. CDR3 nucleotides: TGTGCCAGCAGCTTACACAGCGTGGGCTACGAGCAGTACGTC.